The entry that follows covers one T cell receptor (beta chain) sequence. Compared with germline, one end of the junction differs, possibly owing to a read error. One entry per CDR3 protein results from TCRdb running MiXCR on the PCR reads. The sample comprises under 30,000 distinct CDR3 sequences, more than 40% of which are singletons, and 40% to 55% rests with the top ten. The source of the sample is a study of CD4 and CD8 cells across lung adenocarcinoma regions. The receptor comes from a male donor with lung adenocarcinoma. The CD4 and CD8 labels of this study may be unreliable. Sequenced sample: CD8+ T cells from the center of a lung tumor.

The CDR3 sequence: CSRAGRGRRDQEIQYF. The DNA for the CDR3 is TGTTCTAGAGCGGGCCGCGGGCGCCGGGACCAAGAGATCCAGTACTTC. This chain links TRBV27 with TRBJ2-5, with a possible D match to TRBD2 (6 bases). The CDR3 length is 16 residues. The germline V gene has CDR1 MNHEY and CDR2 SMNVEV (reference sequence).